This T cell receptor (beta chain) appears in the sequencing data of a study of T-cell reconstitution after alpha-beta-depleted transplantation in children. Unique molecular identifiers were built into the TCRbeta library. One entry per CDR3 protein, called by TCRdb with MiXCR from the PCR reads. This table holds fewer than 120,000 distinct CDR3 sequences, around a tenth found once. This clonotype occurred many times. The CDR3 runs 14 residues. Losses at the gene ends were 7 bases for V and 7 bases for J; bases not matched to a gene: 8. The rearrangement links TRBV12-3 or TRBV12-4 to TRBJ2-2; 8 bases match TRBD1. The sequence came from a human donor who donated a stem cell graft to a child with acute lymphoblastic leukemia. Source: PBMCs from the stem cell graft donor, taken from the stem cell graft. CDR3 amino acids: CASTLGQAGGELFF. The CDR3 DNA reads as TGTGCCAGCACCCTGGGACAGGCAGGCGGGGAGCTGTTTTTT.